This entry lists 32 T cell receptor beta chains sequenced from one sample in a study of blood T cell repertoires in COVID-19 (dated by TCRdb to between 2020 and 2021). Library preparation was by the immunoSEQ multiplex PCR assay. The immuneACCESS repertoire file appears here via TCRdb, limited to in-frame rearrangements. These files lack a portion of the clones; in checked studies, under half of the deficit traces to unresolved V genes, and the cause of the others is not known. The table for this sample lists 150,000 to 200,000 clones; roughly nine tenths of them were counted only once. Of the sample, under 3.5% falls within the top ten clones. Material: peripheral blood. These TCRs come from a man in his 70s with acute or convalescent COVID-19.

To note about this clone: A junction end diverges from the germline sequence, so it may reflect a read error. The chain recombines TRBV5-1 with TRBJ1-1; D possibly corresponds to TRBD1 (6 bases). This CDR3 contains 15 residues. The germline V gene has CDR1 SGHRS and CDR2 YFSETQ. CDR3 region: CASSFLGGANAEAFF. The CDR3 DNA follows: TGCGCCAGCAGCTTCTTGGGGGGGGCGAACGCTGAAGCTTTCTTT.

Only a few counts were recorded for this clone. V and J are TRBV5-1 and TRBJ2-1; 9 bases line up with TRBD2. Germline loops: CDR1 SGHRS, CDR2 YFSETQ. CDR3 length equals 15 residues. V shed 1 base, J shed 10 bases, and the junction held 9 bases outside the gene matches. The CDR3 region is CASSLIVAGDREQFF. CDR3 nucleotides: TGCGCCAGCAGCTTGATCGTAGCGGGAGACAGAGAGCAGTTCTTC.

The V and J genes are TRBV27 and TRBJ2-3; 8 bases line up with TRBD2. V lost 9 bases, J lost 1 base, and 6 bases stayed unmatched. Germline V lookup: CDR1 MNHEY, CDR2 SMNVEV (reference sequence). The CDR3 loop spans 14 amino acids. The CDR3 reads CASRAGEGTDTQYF. The CDR3 nucleotides read TGTGCCAGTAGAGCGGGAGAGGGCACAGATACGCAGTATTTT.

The V and J genes are TRBV5-1 and TRBJ2-1; possibly TRBD1 for D (6 bases). Per the germline V gene, CDR1 is SGHRS and CDR2 is YFSETQ. Trimming left V 5 bases short and J 4 bases short, with 13 bases between. CDR3 length: 14 amino acids. CDR3 nucleotide sequence: TGCGCCAGCAGGTTTAGGACAGATTACAATGAGCAGTTCTTC. Protein: CASRFRTDYNEQFF.

The chain links TRBV29-1 to TRBJ1-4; TRBD1 agrees at 7 bases. The V and J ends lost 6 bases and 8 bases, in that order; junction bases with no gene match: 9. The CDR3 has 13 residues. Germline CDR1 SQVTM, CDR2 ANQGSEA. CDR3 protein: CSVKGAWGEKLFF. The CDR3 DNA reads TGCAGCGTAAAGGGGGCATGGGGAGAAAAACTGTTTTTT.

J is TRBJ2-7 and V is TRBV4-2, with D unclear. Germline CDR1 LGHNA, CDR2 YNFKEQ. The CDR3 totals 15 residues. V gave up 1 base and J gave up 4 bases, with 14 bases separating them. The CDR3 here is CASSQAEPGPYEQYF. CDR3 DNA: TGTGCCAGCAGCCAAGCTGAGCCAGGCCCTTACGAGCAGTACTTC.

This clone was recorded only once. This chain joins TRBV5-1 and TRBJ1-4; TRBD1 aligns across 7 bases. This CDR3 has 15 amino acids. Trimming removed 5 bases from V and 8 bases from J; junction bases left unmatched: 12. Germline values: CDR1 SGHRS, CDR2 YFSETQ. In DNA, the CDR3 is TGCGCCAGCAGGGTGACAGGGAGGAATTCGGAAAAACTGTTTTTT. Translating it yields CASRVTGRNSEKLFF.

This clone was counted a single time. The chain carries TRBV10-2 and TRBJ1-5; 8 bases are a match to TRBD1. V shed 6 bases and J 5 bases; nucleotides not matched to a gene: 3. The CDR3 runs to 13 residues. Germline CDR1 WSHSY, CDR2 SAAADI. The DNA of the CDR3 is TGCGCCAGCAGCGCACAGGGGGATCAGCCCCAGCATTTT. Translation gives CASSAQGDQPQHF.

V and J are TRBV6-2 or TRBV6-3 and TRBJ1-5; TRBD1 might be the D (5 bases). The CDR3 extends over 13 amino acids. In germline, CDR1 is MNHEY, CDR2 SVGEGT. V was cut by 5 bases and J by 10 bases, with 15 bases left in between. As DNA, the CDR3 is TGTGCCAGCAGTCGGGACGGGGAGGGACCCCAGCATTTT. Protein sequence: CASSRDGEGPQHF.

The CDR3 nucleotides are TGTGCCAGCACCACTAGCGGAAGCACAGATACGCAGTATTTT. Protein: CASTTSGSTDTQYF. The chain recombines TRBV5-4 with TRBJ2-3; 8 nucleotides agree with TRBD2. The CDR3 is 14 residues long. CDR1 is SGHNT, CDR2 YYREEE, per germline (reference sequence). V dropped 6 bases and J dropped 0; count of bases not matched to a gene: 3.

This clone was picked up one time. CDR3 in DNA: TGTGCCAGCAGCCGAGGATGGTCAGATGGGGGCTACACCTTC. Translating it yields CASSRGWSDGGYTF. The gene calls are TRBV3-1 (or the pseudogene TRBV3-2) and TRBJ1-2; D remains ambiguous. Trimming pared 4 bases from V and 8 bases from J, leaving 17 bases between. Germline values: CDR1 LGHDT, CDR2 YNNKEL (reference sequence). CDR3 length equals 14 residues.

V is TRBV3-1 (or the pseudogene TRBV3-2) and J is TRBJ2-5; 9 bases are shared with TRBD2. V gave up 5 bases and J gave up 5 bases; unmatched junction bases: 6. The V gene's germline CDR1 is LGHDT and CDR2 YNNKEL (reference sequence). This CDR3 has 14 residues. The CDR3 reads CASSERGAEETQYF. The CDR3 DNA follows: TGTGCCAGCAGCGAGCGGGGGGCCGAGGAGACCCAGTACTTC.

This chain links TRBV5-5 with TRBJ2-7, with D possibly being TRBD2 (6 bases). The germline CDR1 and CDR2 sequences are SGHKS and YYEKEE (reference sequence). V lost 4 bases to trimming and J lost 0 bases, with 14 bases between them. The CDR3 runs to 15 residues. CDR3 nucleotides: TGTGCCAGCAGCCCGAGGTGGGGACTCTCCTACGAGCAGTACTTC. Translating gives CASSPRWGLSYEQYF.

This clone was seen a handful of times. The chain employs TRBV7-8 and TRBJ1-3; TRBD1 agrees at 7 bases. Germline V gives CDR1 SGHVS, CDR2 FQNEAQ. The CDR3 is made up of 14 amino acids. J was trimmed by 4 bases and V by 3 bases; bases with no gene match: 3. CDR3: CASSFRGAGNTIYF. The CDR3 nucleotides read TGTGCCAGCAGCTTCAGGGGGGCGGGAAACACCATATATTTT.

The chain employs TRBV2 and TRBJ1-1; TRBD1 matches 8 bases. V gave up 5 bases and J gave up 4 bases; unmatched junction bases: 3. The CDR3 totals 13 residues. Germline CDR1 and CDR2: SNHLY and FYNNEI. The CDR3 loop is CASSSTGGTEAFF. CDR3 coding DNA: TGTGCCAGCAGTTCCACAGGGGGCACTGAAGCTTTCTTT.

CDR3: CASSEQGRGSTEAFF. The CDR3, as DNA: TGTGCCAGCAGTGAACAGGGTAGGGGTAGCACTGAAGCTTTCTTT. This chain uses TRBV2 with TRBJ1-1, with a tentative D call TRBD1 (5 bases). Germline assignment: CDR1 SNHLY and CDR2 FYNNEI. CDR3 length: 15 amino acids. The V and J ends lost 2 bases and 4 bases respectively, with 14 bases between them.

The chain joins TRBV5-1 to TRBJ2-7, with 10 bases identical to TRBD1. This CDR3 has 14 amino acids. From germline, CDR1 is SGHRS and CDR2 YFSETQ. The trim removed 3 bases at V and 5 bases at J, leaving 5 bases unmatched. CDR3 amino acids: CASSSTGGRNEQYF. CDR3 in DNA: TGCGCCAGCAGCTCGACAGGGGGCCGGAACGAGCAGTACTTC.

This clone was seen just once. The rearrangement joins TRBV5-4 to TRBJ2-1; 7 positions match TRBD2. V trimming: 4 bases; J trimming: 0 bases; junction bases outside the gene matches: 7. The length of the CDR3 is 16 residues. Germline CDR1 SGHNT, CDR2 YYREEE (reference sequence). The CDR3, as DNA: TGTGCCAGCAGCCATGAGGGAGGGAGCTCCTACAATGAGCAGTTCTTC. Amino acid sequence: CASSHEGGSSYNEQFF.

The chain employs TRBV24-1 and TRBJ1-2, with 9 bases that match TRBD1. Looked up from germline, CDR1 is KGHDR and CDR2 is SFDVKD. The CDR3 totals 14 residues. V shed 0 bases and J 8 bases; nucleotides not matched to a gene: 3. The CDR3 bases are TGTGCCACCAGTGATTTGGGGACAGGGAACGGCTACACCTTC. It codes for CATSDLGTGNGYTF.

This chain links TRBV6-5 with TRBJ2-7, with TRBD1 as a possible D gene (8 bases). Trimming removed 4 bases from V and 2 bases from J, with 18 bases in between. The CDR3 sequence is 16 residues long. CDR1 and CDR2 from the germline V gene are MNHEY and SVGAGI. This chain's CDR3 is CASSSLNRGGPYEQYF. As DNA, the CDR3 is TGTGCCAGCAGTTCCTTGAACAGGGGGGGACCCTACGAGCAGTACTTC.

The chain links TRBV28 to TRBJ1-5, with D unresolved. V lost 4 bases to trimming and J lost 6 bases, with 13 bases between them. The germline CDR1 and CDR2 sequences are MDHEN and SYDVKM. The CDR3 extends over 14 amino acids. The CDR3 spells CASSSGSGSQPQHF. The CDR3 nucleotides are TGTGCCAGCAGTTCCGGGAGTGGGAGTCAGCCCCAGCATTTT.

The V gene is TRBV7-8, the J gene TRBJ1-2; 9 nucleotides line up with TRBD1. V was pared by 4 bases and J by 6 bases, with 6 bases of the junction left unmatched. CDR1 is SGHVS and CDR2 is FQNEAQ in the germline V gene. This CDR3 has 14 residues. Written as DNA, the CDR3 is TGTGCCAGCAGCTCCCCGGGACAGGGAGATGGCTACACCTTC. It specifies CASSSPGQGDGYTF.

This clone appeared once. The chain recombines TRBV7-2 with TRBJ2-1; 9 positions agree with TRBD2. Germline CDR1 SGHTA, CDR2 FQGNSA. The CDR3 has 18 amino acids. V dropped 4 bases and J dropped 4; count of bases not matched to a gene: 14. The CDR3 DNA reads TGTGCCAGCAGCTCCGTCGCTAGCGGGGTGGGAACGTACAATGAGCAGTTCTTC. Protein product: CASSSVASGVGTYNEQFF.

The chain has TRBV5-4 and TRBJ2-3; 7 positions agree with TRBD1. The CDR3 sequence is 14 residues long. Germline values: CDR1 SGHNT, CDR2 YYREEE (reference sequence). Germline trimming cut 4 bases from V and 4 bases from J; bases unmatched to any gene: 6. The CDR3 coding sequence is TGTGCCAGCAGCCCCCGACAGGGTGCAGATACGCAGTATTTT. It encodes CASSPRQGADTQYF.

The chain is built from TRBV20-1 and TRBJ2-3; D gene uncertain. Trimming removed 3 bases at V and 1 base at J, with 5 bases between. The CDR3 sequence is 12 residues long. CDR1 is DFQATT, CDR2 SNEGSKA, per germline (reference sequence). The CDR3, as DNA: TGCAGTGCTAGTCGCGGCACAGATACGCAGTATTTT. It codes for CSASRGTDTQYF.

This clone was recorded only once. The V and J genes are TRBV11-2 and TRBJ2-3, with 7 bases lining up with TRBD2. The CDR3 contains 17 residues. V was pared by 4 bases and J by 2 bases, with 12 bases of the junction left unmatched. Germline lookup yields CDR1 SGHAT and CDR2 FQNNGV. CDR3 protein: CASSSRLSGDPTDTQYF. Here the CDR3 DNA reads TGTGCCAGCAGCTCGAGGCTCAGCGGGGATCCCACAGATACGCAGTATTTT.

The chain uses TRBV6-5 and TRBJ1-1; no firm D call. In germline, CDR1 is MNHEY, CDR2 SVGAGI. CDR3 size: 12 residues. V was clipped by 5 bases and J by 4 bases, with 8 bases between them. CDR3 region: CASSPTGTEAFF. CDR3 DNA sequence: TGTGCCAGCAGTCCCACGGGCACTGAAGCTTTCTTT.

The rearrangement links TRBV12-3 or TRBV12-4 to TRBJ1-1; D not certain. Trimming shortened V by 7 bases and J by 2 bases, and 11 bases separated the two germline ends. The CDR3 sequence is 13 residues long. In DNA, the CDR3 is TGTGCCAGCATAAGGAGACCAAACACTGAAGCTTTCTTT. Residues: CASIRRPNTEAFF.

The chain is built from TRBV7-2 and TRBJ2-2, with D perhaps TRBD2 (5 bases). CDR3 length: 14 residues. V was shortened by 5 bases and J by 4 bases, with 11 bases between the two germline ends. Germline values: CDR1 SGHTA, CDR2 FQGNSA. Here the CDR3 reads CASSVERRTGELFF. In DNA, the CDR3 is TGTGCCAGCAGCGTGGAGCGGCGCACCGGGGAGCTGTTTTTT.

The CDR3 sequence: CASARDSSTGELFF. The CDR3 bases are TGTGCCAGCGCTCGGGACTCTAGCACCGGGGAGCTGTTTTTT. The chain carries TRBV28 and TRBJ2-2; D possibly corresponds to TRBD2 (6 bases). Germline assignment: CDR1 MDHEN and CDR2 SYDVKM. V gave up 8 bases and J gave up 4 bases, with 14 bases separating them. The CDR3 contains 14 residues.

The chain uses TRBV7-9 and TRBJ1-1, with 8 bases that match TRBD1. In germline, CDR1 is SEHNR, CDR2 FQNEAQ (reference sequence). V lost 2 bases, J lost 3 bases, and 5 bases stayed unmatched. The CDR3 runs to 15 residues. The CDR3 protein is CASSLLQGGDTEAFF. CDR3 nucleotides: TGTGCCAGCAGCTTACTACAGGGGGGAGACACTGAAGCTTTCTTT.

The chain carries TRBV3-1 (or the pseudogene TRBV3-2) and TRBJ2-5; 13 positions match TRBD2. The ends lost 1 base at V and 5 bases at J; junction bases unmatched: 4. CDR1 LGHDT and CDR2 YNNKEL come from the germline V gene (reference sequence). The CDR3 has 16 amino acids. The CDR3 is CASSQVGLAGEETQYF. The CDR3 bases are TGTGCCAGCAGCCAAGTAGGACTAGCGGGAGAGGAGACCCAGTACTTC.